This entry is about one TCR beta chain. Antigen unknown. Any history of autoimmune disease or systemic immunosuppression disqualified patients. CDR3 length equals 13 residues. From germline, CDR1 is SGHTA and CDR2 FQGTGA. Trimming left V 5 bases short and J 8 bases short, with 15 bases between. This sample was taken from a study of OX40 agonist ivuxolimab in advanced cancers. Looking at the study overall: Partial responses were observed in three patients, of whom one had hepatocellular carcinoma and two had cutaneous melanoma. General study results and limits: Antigen targets of the expanded peripheral T cells went undetermined. Some of the lowest clonal expansion was seen in partial responders at 0.1-3.0 mg/kg.

The table came from immunoSEQ multiplex PCR; TCRdb's copy has only in-frame clones and leaves some out. The profile shows tens of thousands of clones, approximately 85% of them singletons. The starting material was CD4+ or CD8+ T cells sorted from blood, obtained in a trial of the OX40 agonist ivuxolimab. The rearrangement joins TRBV7-3 to TRBJ1-2; D possibly corresponds to TRBD1 (6 bases). The receptor was derived from an adult with an advanced solid tumor such as melanoma, head and neck, liver or kidney cancer. The CDR3 bases are TGTGCCAGCAGCCTTCGCAGGGGAAAGGGCTACACCTTC. Its protein product is CASSLRRGKGYTF.